Listed below are T cell receptor beta chains from one sample, sequenced in a study of Tregs in tolerant kidney transplant recipients. Clones were sequenced by immunoSEQ multiplex PCR, and TCRdb holds only the in-frame ones, with some missing. The profile shows roughly 250,000 clones, approximately 83% of them singletons. Sequenced input: CD4+ T cells from blood. These receptors were collected from a human donor in good health. Each CDR3 is given with its conserved first and last residue. The D gene is left open where the match is weak. The listing skips clone size in some rows; elsewhere it reads once, few, many or a size class.

J | D | size | V | CDR3 | DNA
TRBJ1-5 | . | few | TRBV6-5 | CASRPWGGDQPQHF | TGTGCCAGCAGACCCTGGGGGGGGGATCAGCCCCAGCATTTT
TRBJ2-7 | TRBD1 | . | TRBV5-1 | CASSLGHTGGGNEQYF | TGCGCCAGCAGCTTGGGTCATACAGGGGGCGGAAACGAGCAGTACTTC
TRBJ1-5 | . | . | TRBV30 | CAWSVRGRQPQHF | TGTGCCTGGAGCGTAAGGGGTAGGCAGCCCCAGCATTTT
TRBJ1-2 | . | . | TRBV5-4 | CASSLDSLYGYTF | TGTGCCAGCAGCTTGGATTCTCTCTATGGCTACACCTTC
TRBJ2-5 | TRBD2 | . | TRBV11-2 | CASSLEWSSGETQYF | TGTGCCAGCAGCTTAGAGTGGAGTAGCGGGGAGACCCAGTACTTC
TRBJ2-1 | . | . | TRBV7-9 | CASSLDGGEQFF | TGTGCCAGCAGCTTAGATGGTGGTGAGCAGTTCTTC
TRBJ2-7 | . | once | TRBV29-1 | CSVAGENRYEQYF | TGCAGCGTTGCAGGGGAAAATAGGTACGAGCAGTACTTC
TRBJ1-4 | . | few | TRBV10-3 | CAISVQVNEKLFF | TGTGCCATCAGTGTTCAGGTTAATGAAAAACTGTTTTTT
TRBJ2-7 | TRBD2 | . | TRBV18 | CASSPSGRQTYEQYF | TGTGCCAGCTCACCTAGCGGGAGACAAACCTACGAGCAGTACTTC
TRBJ2-7 | TRBD2 | . | TRBV18 | CASSPPGLAGFNEQYF | TGTGCCAGCTCACCACCGGGACTAGCGGGATTCAACGAGCAGTACTTC
TRBJ2-3 | TRBD1 | . | TRBV5-6 | CASIRRGPDTQYF | TGTGCCAGCATCCGAAGGGGGCCAGATACGCAGTATTTT
TRBJ2-3 | . | . | TRBV2 | CASRALDATDTQYF | TGTGCCAGCAGGGCTTTGGACGCCACAGATACGCAGTATTTT
TRBJ2-3 | TRBD2 | . | TRBV4-1 | CASSQGSLAGGLDTQYF | TGCGCCAGCAGCCAAGGCTCTTTAGCGGGAGGGCTGGATACGCAGTATTTT
TRBJ2-5 | TRBD1 | . | TRBV9 | CASSVEYRGQETQYF | TGTGCCAGCAGCGTAGAATACAGGGGACAAGAGACCCAGTACTTC
TRBJ1-6 | . | few | TRBV15 | CATSRDARRDNSPLHF | TGTGCCACCAGCAGAGATGCCCGACGGGATAATTCACCCCTCCACTTT
TRBJ2-5 | . | . | TRBV18 | CASSPPETRGETQYF | TGTGCCAGCTCACCACCGGAGACCCGAGGGGAGACCCAGTACTTC
TRBJ2-7 | . | . | TRBV4-1 | CASSQERAADHYEQYF | TGCGCCAGCAGCCAAGAAAGGGCAGCGGACCACTACGAGCAGTACTTC
TRBJ2-1 | . | . | TRBV5-4 | CASSLYLKGNNEQFF | TGTGCCAGCAGCTTGTATTTGAAGGGGAACAATGAGCAGTTCTTC
TRBJ2-5 | . | . | TRBV7-3 | CASSPSGTNQETQYF | TGTGCCAGCAGTCCATCCGGGACAAATCAAGAGACCCAGTACTTC
TRBJ1-4 | . | . | TRBV11-2 | CASSAQVANEKLFF | TGTGCCAGCAGCGCCCAGGTCGCGAATGAAAAACTGTTTTTT
TRBJ2-3 | . | . | TRBV7-3 | CASSLTGAGRGSDTQYF | TGTGCCAGCAGCTTAACGGGCGCGGGGAGAGGGTCAGATACGCAGTATTTT
TRBJ1-4 | . | . | TRBV4-1 | CASSQGRTNEKLFF | TGCGCCAGCAGCCAAGGCCGAACTAATGAAAAACTGTTTTTT
TRBJ1-6 | TRBD1 | . | TRBV30 | CAWTPGTGGPYSPLHF | TGTGCCTGGACCCCCGGGACAGGGGGTCCTTATTCACCCCTCCACTTT
TRBJ1-1 | . | . | TRBV10-2 | CASTATGLNTEAFF | TGCGCCAGCACCGCCACAGGACTGAACACTGAAGCTTTCTTT
TRBJ1-2 | TRBD1 | few | TRBV5-6 | CASSFSDRGSYGYTF | TGTGCCAGCAGCTTCAGCGACAGGGGGTCGTATGGCTACACCTTC
TRBJ2-7 | TRBD2 | . | TRBV6-1 | CASSEGGGPFYEQYF | TGTGCCAGCAGTGAAGGCGGGGGGCCATTTTACGAGCAGTACTTC
TRBJ2-1 | . | . | TRBV19 | CASSIDSGPYNEQFF | TGTGCCAGTAGTATAGATAGCGGTCCATACAATGAGCAGTTCTTC
TRBJ2-5 | . | . | TRBV14 | CASSQGGVETQYF | TGTGCCAGCAGCCAAGGAGGGGTAGAGACCCAGTACTTC
TRBJ1-2 | . | . | TRBV5-4 | CASSLALGDYGYTF | TGTGCCAGCAGCTTGGCCTTGGGTGACTATGGCTACACCTTC
TRBJ1-1 | . | . | TRBV5-1 | CASSLLSAGTEAFF | TGCGCCAGCAGCCTGCTCTCGGCGGGCACTGAAGCTTTCTTT
TRBJ1-2 | TRBD1 | . | TRBV19 | CASSSGQGFYGYTF | TGTGCCAGTAGTTCGGGACAGGGTTTCTATGGCTACACCTTC
TRBJ1-1 | TRBD1 | . | TRBV29-1 | CSVEDRTFGQGFTEAFF | TGCAGCGTTGAAGATCGGACTTTTGGACAGGGCTTCACTGAAGCTTTCTTT
TRBJ1-2 | . | . | TRBV21-1 | CASSNRGTHGYTF | TGTGCCAGCAGTAACAGGGGTACCCATGGCTACACCTTC
TRBJ2-5 | . | . | TRBV7-9 | CASSIQQETQYF | TGTGCCAGCAGCATCCAGCAAGAGACCCAGTACTTC
TRBJ1-2 | . | . | TRBV7-9 | CASSPGQGSVDYGYTF | TGTGCCAGCAGCCCAGGTCAGGGCTCCGTTGACTATGGCTACACCTTC
TRBJ2-7 | . | . | TRBV7-9 | CASSPSRVPYEQYF | TGTGCCAGCAGCCCCAGCAGGGTCCCCTACGAGCAGTACTTC
TRBJ2-2 | TRBD2 | . | TRBV27 | CASTRTSGGAGELFF | TGTGCCAGCACCCGGACTAGCGGGGGAGCCGGGGAGCTGTTTTTT
TRBJ2-3 | . | . | TRBV10-3 | CAISADSTDTQYF | TGTGCCATCAGTGCCGATAGCACAGATACGCAGTATTTT
TRBJ2-3 | . | . | TRBV29-1 | CSARAKGQYF | TGCAGCGCCCGGGCTAAGGGGCAGTATTTT